These 6 T cell receptor beta chains were sequenced from one sample in a study of early T cells in non-severe SARS-CoV-2 infection. TCRdb fed the 5' RACE reads into MiXCR, producing one record per CDR3 protein. This table holds tens of thousands of distinct CDR3 sequences, roughly 6% found once. Sequences were obtained from whole blood. The receptor set was obtained from an adult who was a healthcare worker with PCR-confirmed SARS-CoV-2 infection or an uninfected control (not recorded which).

This clonotype has a count of ten or more. The V and J genes are TRBV27 and TRBJ2-7; 9 nucleotides align to TRBD1. V lost 5 bases, J lost 3 bases, and 14 bases stayed unmatched. There are 17 residues in the CDR3. Germline CDR1 MNHEY, CDR2 SMNVEV (reference sequence). CDR3 sequence reads: CASSGRGGTGSFYEQYF. The CDR3 nucleotides are TGTGCCAGCAGTGGGCGGGGAGGGACAGGGAGTTTCTACGAGCAGTACTTC.

This clonotype came up many times. CDR3 amino acids: CASRGTEWQPQHF. For the CDR3, the DNA is TGTGCCAGCAGGGGAACTGAGTGGCAGCCCCAGCATTTT. The chain combines TRBV12-3 or TRBV12-4 with TRBJ1-5; D gene uncertain. Trimming shortened V by 6 bases and J by 7 bases, and 13 bases separated the two germline ends. The CDR3 extends over 13 amino acids.

The chain joins TRBV2 to TRBJ2-3; unclear D gene. Germline loops: CDR1 SNHLY, CDR2 FYNNEI. V was cut by 8 bases and J by 6 bases, with 9 bases left in between. This CDR3 has 11 residues. The CDR3 sequence is CASAPFDTQYF. The CDR3 nucleotides read TGTGCCAGCGCCCCCTTTGATACGCAGTATTTT.

This clonotype was recorded many times. The V call is TRBV18, the J call TRBJ1-5, with a weak D call TRBD1 (5 bases). The germline V and J ends were trimmed by 8 bases and 5 bases, with 13 bases remaining between them. Germline values: CDR1 KGHSH, CDR2 LQKENI. The CDR3 runs to 13 residues. CDR3 in DNA: TGTGCCAGCGGCCCGACAGAAGATCAGCCCCAGCATTTT. This encodes CASGPTEDQPQHF.

This clonotype appeared many times. The chain employs TRBV5-1 and TRBJ2-1; 10 bases map to TRBD2. The CDR3 is 16 residues long. From germline, CDR1 is SGHRS and CDR2 YFSETQ. J lost 6 bases, V lost 5 bases, and 11 bases had no gene match. The CDR3 nucleotides read TGCGCCAGCAGTTACGACCCCCCTAGCGGGAGCAATGAGCAGTTCTTC. It is translated as CASSYDPPSGSNEQFF.

This clonotype was counted many times. The V call is TRBV20-1, the J call TRBJ2-2; D unclear. The V gene lost 3 bases and the J gene lost 0 bases, with 11 bases spanning the gap. Germline V gene sequence: CDR1 DFQATT, CDR2 SNEGSKA (reference sequence). The CDR3 totals 15 residues. The CDR3 region is CSARSRRTNTGELFF. The CDR3 DNA reads as TGCAGTGCTAGGTCGCGACGGACGAACACCGGGGAGCTGTTTTTT.